The TCR beta chain under discussion was sequenced for a study of blood T cell repertoires in COVID-19. Study at large: The United States, Italy and Spain were the sources of the acute and convalescent COVID-19 samples. PBMCs, B-cell-depleted T cells, or T cells provided the cDNA or gDNA that made up the material.

V lost 1 base and J lost 2, with 11 bases in between. The CDR3 contains 15 residues. The germline V gene encodes CDR1 SEHNR and CDR2 FQNEAQ (reference sequence). Measured with immunoSEQ multiplex PCR; TCRdb has only the in-frame clones, and not every one. Of roughly 200,000 clones in the sample, about 82% were seen once. The TCR comes from a man aged 70 or older with active or convalescent COVID-19. Sequencing was performed on peripheral blood. This chain uses TRBV7-9 with TRBJ1-1; unclear D gene. The CDR3 DNA reads as TGTGCCAGCAGCTTAGGGCCGGGGAAAAACACTGAAGCTTTCTTT. Amino acid sequence: CASSLGPGKNTEAFF.